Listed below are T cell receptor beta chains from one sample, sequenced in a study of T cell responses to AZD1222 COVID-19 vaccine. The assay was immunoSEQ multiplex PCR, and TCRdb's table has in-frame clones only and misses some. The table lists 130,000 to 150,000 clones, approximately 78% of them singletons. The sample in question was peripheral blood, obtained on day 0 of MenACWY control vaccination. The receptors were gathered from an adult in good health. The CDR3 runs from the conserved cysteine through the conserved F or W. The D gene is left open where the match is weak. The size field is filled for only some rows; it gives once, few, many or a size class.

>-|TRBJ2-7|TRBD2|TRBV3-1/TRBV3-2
CASSPRTSGAYEQYF
TGTGCCAGCAGCCCGAGGACTAGCGGGGCCTACGAGCAGTACTTC
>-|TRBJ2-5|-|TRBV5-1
CASSRLETQYF
TGCGCCAGCAGTCGGTTGGAGACCCAGTACTTC
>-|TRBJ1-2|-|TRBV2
CASQRRLNYGYTF
TGTGCCAGCCAGAGACGGCTGAACTATGGCTACACCTTC
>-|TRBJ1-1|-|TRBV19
CASRDSRTSNTEAFF
TGTGCCAGTAGGGATTCAAGGACTTCGAACACTGAAGCTTTCTTT
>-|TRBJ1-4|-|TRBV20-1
CSARAEKLFF
TGCAGTGCTAGAGCTGAAAAACTGTTTTTT
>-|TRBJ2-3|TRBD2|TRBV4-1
CASSQVKLAGDTDTQYF
TGCGCCAGCAGCCAAGTGAAACTAGCGGGGGACACAGATACGCAGTATTTT
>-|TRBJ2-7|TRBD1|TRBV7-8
CASRSGQGVPYEQYF
TGTGCCAGCAGGTCGGGACAGGGAGTGCCCTACGAGCAGTACTTC
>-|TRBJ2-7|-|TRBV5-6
CASSLAEVYEQYF
TGTGCCAGCAGCTTGGCCGAAGTGTACGAGCAGTACTTC
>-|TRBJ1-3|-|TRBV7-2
CASSLQGRLPSGNTIYF
TGTGCCAGCAGCTTACAGGGGCGTCTGCCTTCTGGAAACACCATATATTTT
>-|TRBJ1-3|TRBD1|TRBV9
CAISGTGSGNTIYF
TGTGCCATCAGCGGGACAGGGTCCGGAAACACCATATATTTT
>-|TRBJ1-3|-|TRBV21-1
CARAQNGSGNTIYF
TGTGCCAGGGCGCAAAACGGGTCTGGAAACACCATATATTTT
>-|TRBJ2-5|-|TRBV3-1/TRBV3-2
CASSQDRWGLAVGTQYF
TGTGCCAGCAGCCAAGATCGCTGGGGGCTAGCGGTGGGGACCCAGTACTTC
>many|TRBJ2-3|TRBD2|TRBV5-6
CASSLAGEGAETDTQYF
TGTGCCAGCAGCTTGGCCGGGGAGGGAGCTGAAACAGATACGCAGTATTTT
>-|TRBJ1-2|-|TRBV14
CASGSLGGYGYTF
TGTGCCAGCGGATCCCTTGGGGGCTATGGCTACACCTTC
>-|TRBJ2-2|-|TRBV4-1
CASLQALNTGELFF
TGCGCCAGCCTTCAGGCCCTGAACACCGGGGAGCTGTTTTTT
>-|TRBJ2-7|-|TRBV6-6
CASSAPGYEQYF
TGTGCCAGCAGTGCCCCAGGGTACGAGCAGTACTTC
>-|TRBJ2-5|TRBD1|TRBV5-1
CASSLRPGQGHETQYF
TGCGCCAGCAGCTTGCGTCCGGGACAGGGACATGAGACCCAGTACTTC
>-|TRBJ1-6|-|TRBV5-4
CASSLGGGGFNSPLHF
TGTGCCAGCAGCCTAGGCGGAGGTGGGTTCAATTCACCCCTCCACTTT
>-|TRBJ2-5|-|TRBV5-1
CASSLNRAQETQYF
TGCGCCAGCAGCTTGAACAGGGCCCAAGAGACCCAGTACTTC
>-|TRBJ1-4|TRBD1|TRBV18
CASSPTWTGGGKTNEKLFF
TGTGCCAGCTCACCTACCTGGACAGGGGGCGGCAAAACTAATGAAAAACTGTTTTTT
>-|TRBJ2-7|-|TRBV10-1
CASSESWAGEYF
TGCGCCAGCAGTGAGTCGTGGGCAGGGGAGTACTTC